A selection of T cell receptor beta chains follows, all from one sample in a study of OX40 agonist ivuxolimab in advanced cancers. Some clones are missing from TCRdb's copy, which holds only in-frame ones; the method was immunoSEQ multiplex PCR. The sample contains 25,000 to 35,000 clones, 75% to 90% of which appear only once. The sequencing here drew on CD4+ or CD8+ T cells sorted from blood, taken in a trial of the OX40 agonist ivuxolimab. Receptors originate from an adult with an advanced solid tumor such as melanoma, head and neck, liver or kidney cancer. Both conserved end residues are part of each CDR3. Fields, in order: V gene, CDR3 protein.

v_call: TRBV7-6
cdr3_aa: CASSRASGDSYEQYF

v_call: TRBV4-1
cdr3_aa: CASSQAQGWTEAFF

v_call: TRBV7-2
cdr3_aa: CASSPYGTGNTEAFF

v_call: TRBV7-6
cdr3_aa: CASSFRGQGGYTF

v_call: TRBV2
cdr3_aa: CASSPIHSGYTF

v_call: TRBV19
cdr3_aa: CASRGDGDWEPQHF

v_call: TRBV27
cdr3_aa: CASSPLRREGNEKLFF

v_call: TRBV5-1
cdr3_aa: CASSLESTSYEQYF

v_call: TRBV9
cdr3_aa: CASSNSVGGPNDPNNEQFF

v_call: TRBV7-6
cdr3_aa: CASSLSANTEAFF

v_call: TRBV4-1
cdr3_aa: CASSQGVVGTQYF

v_call: TRBV27
cdr3_aa: CASSAYFANNEQFF

v_call: TRBV11-2
cdr3_aa: CASSLATGNQPQHF

v_call: TRBV30
cdr3_aa: CAWTKDGGYQETQYF

v_call: TRBV27
cdr3_aa: CASGHSNQPQHF

v_call: TRBV18
cdr3_aa: CASSPTGDLYNEQFF

v_call: TRBV7-3
cdr3_aa: CASSLWGGEVYEQYF

v_call: TRBV12-5
cdr3_aa: CASGLGKGGPLIEPQHF

v_call: TRBV10-3
cdr3_aa: CAISLPGSGNTIYF

v_call: TRBV4-2
cdr3_aa: CASSQEGGLAGVETQYF

v_call: TRBV27
cdr3_aa: CASSPRWGPDEQFF

v_call: TRBV5-6
cdr3_aa: CASSWGLAGNEQYF

v_call: TRBV7-9
cdr3_aa: CASRRLAGDTYNEQFF

v_call: TRBV19
cdr3_aa: CASSIVGSSGELFF

v_call: TRBV7-3
cdr3_aa: CASSPGEGRRGDEQFF

v_call: TRBV4-1
cdr3_aa: CASSQEHTGGDEQFF

v_call: TRBV4-1
cdr3_aa: CASSQVVMQQPQHF

v_call: TRBV7-3
cdr3_aa: CASSVTSGPYNEQFF

v_call: TRBV14
cdr3_aa: CASSQSPPREQYF

v_call: TRBV7-8
cdr3_aa: CASTVASLNYGYTF

v_call: TRBV28
cdr3_aa: CASSSPDWPSNTGELFF

v_call: TRBV19
cdr3_aa: CASSMVAGAYGYTF

v_call: TRBV19
cdr3_aa: CASSIGPGTSYEQYF

v_call: TRBV7-6
cdr3_aa: CASSLVMGPWNEQFF

v_call: TRBV28
cdr3_aa: CASSRIPGEPQHF

v_call: TRBV6-6
cdr3_aa: CASSDLAGGRDEQFF

v_call: TRBV6-6
cdr3_aa: CASSPTGGGYEQYF

v_call: TRBV5-6
cdr3_aa: CASSLSSGVPNEQFF

v_call: TRBV14
cdr3_aa: CASSQAGGTNEKLFF

v_call: TRBV6-6
cdr3_aa: CASSYFAGTGGDEQYF

v_call: TRBV5-6
cdr3_aa: CASSLVGVYEQYF

v_call: TRBV5-8
cdr3_aa: CASSKRQGLYSNQPQHF

v_call: TRBV30
cdr3_aa: CAWSADGTEPQHF

v_call: TRBV27
cdr3_aa: CASSLYPPGAYEQYF

v_call: TRBV11-3
cdr3_aa: CASSPRSSYEQYF

v_call: TRBV2
cdr3_aa: CASSDRSKLHEQYF

v_call: TRBV5-6
cdr3_aa: CASSLGTGAEAFF

v_call: TRBV9
cdr3_aa: CASSVGDMNTEAFF

v_call: TRBV28
cdr3_aa: CASLDDRGNEKLFF

v_call: TRBV11-3
cdr3_aa: CASSSYSGASSYEQYF

v_call: TRBV2
cdr3_aa: CASSPPLQF

v_call: TRBV29-1
cdr3_aa: CSVFPRQGIYGYTF

v_call: TRBV7-9
cdr3_aa: CASSFVQGVTEAFF

v_call: TRBV19
cdr3_aa: CASSTGNTEAFF